These T cell receptor beta chains were read from a single sample in a study of Ad26.COV2.S vaccination and SARS-CoV-2 variants. Measured with immunoSEQ multiplex PCR; TCRdb has only the in-frame clones, and not every one. The sample gives some 500,000 clones, 85% to 90% of which show up once; about 2.5% is in the top ten. The sample in question was peripheral blood, obtained in a trial of Ad26.COV2.S vaccine versus placebo. The receptor source for this set is a person between 18 and 59 years old who received the Ad26.COV2.S COVID-19 vaccine or a placebo. Both conserved end residues are part of each CDR3. D genes are given only for firm matches. A row's size may be missing; if present it is once, few, many or a size class.

clone_size | j_call | d_call | v_call | cdr3_aa | cdr3_nt
NA | TRBJ2-7 | TRBD1 | TRBV7-2 | CASSRTGAPSYEQYF | TGTGCCAGCAGTCGGACAGGGGCCCCGTCTTACGAGCAGTACTTC
NA | TRBJ2-2 | NA | TRBV28 | CASLQGLNTGELFF | TGTGCCAGCCTTCAGGGGTTGAACACCGGGGAGCTGTTTTTT
NA | TRBJ1-2 | TRBD1 | TRBV4-3 | CASSPRDRGLGYTF | TGCGCCAGCAGCCCCCGGGACAGGGGGCTCGGCTACACCTTC
NA | TRBJ2-7 | TRBD2 | TRBV18 | CASSGNGLAGALDEQYF | TGTGCCAGCTCGGGGAACGGACTAGCGGGGGCGCTGGACGAGCAGTACTTC
once | TRBJ2-7 | TRBD1 | TRBV7-2 | CASSLPGQVSYEQYF | TGTGCCAGCAGCTTACCAGGACAGGTCTCCTACGAGCAGTACTTC
NA | TRBJ1-1 | NA | TRBV2 | CASTRDTGLSEAFF | TGTGCCAGCACACGAGACACAGGGCTTTCTGAAGCTTTCTTT
NA | TRBJ2-6 | NA | TRBV6-2/TRBV6-3 | CASSPLLGDGTGANVLTF | TGTGCCAGCAGTCCCCTATTGGGGGACGGCACTGGGGCCAACGTCCTGACTTTC
NA | TRBJ2-1 | NA | TRBV12-1 | CASTSGRFEQFF | TGTGCCAGCACCTCGGGTAGGTTTGAGCAGTTCTTC
NA | TRBJ2-4 | NA | TRBV15 | CATSRDMGGQNIQYF | TGTGCCACCAGCAGAGATATGGGCGGTCAGAACATTCAGTACTTC
once | TRBJ2-2 | TRBD1 | TRBV18 | CASSPRTGRNGELFF | TGTGCCAGCTCACCTCGGACAGGGAGGAACGGGGAGCTGTTTTTT
NA | TRBJ1-1 | NA | TRBV9 | CASLSQGQTFF | TGTGCCAGCCTCTCCCAGGGGCAGACTTTCTTT
NA | TRBJ1-2 | NA | TRBV9 | CASSVGGGGDNGYTF | TGTGCCAGCAGCGTAGGAGGTGGTGGGGACAACGGCTACACCTTC
NA | TRBJ2-5 | NA | TRBV7-8 | CASSLVAIQETQYF | TGTGCCAGCAGCTTAGTGGCAATACAAGAGACCCAGTACTTC
NA | TRBJ2-3 | TRBD1 | TRBV5-1 | CASSLVTGQGRDTQYF | TGCGCCAGCAGCTTGGTTACGGGACAGGGAAGAGATACGCAGTATTTT
once | TRBJ1-5 | NA | TRBV6-5 | CASSYSLELPQHF | TGTGCCAGCAGTTACTCCCTCGAGCTGCCCCAGCATTTT
NA | TRBJ2-7 | NA | TRBV4-3 | CASSQDPQGWPYEQYF | TGCGCCAGCAGCCAAGATCCCCAGGGGTGGCCCTACGAGCAGTACTTC
NA | TRBJ2-3 | NA | TRBV4-1 | CASSQDRGAGVDTQYF | TGCGCCAGCAGCCAAGATAGGGGGGCGGGAGTGGATACGCAGTATTTT
NA | TRBJ1-3 | TRBD1 | TRBV5-1 | CASSLGPQGDGNTIYF | TGCGCCAGCAGCTTGGGGCCTCAGGGGGACGGAAACACCATATATTTT
NA | TRBJ1-2 | TRBD1 | TRBV4-1 | CASSLTPGQGAPGYTF | TGCGCCAGCAGCCTCACCCCAGGGCAGGGGGCGCCTGGCTACACCTTC
NA | TRBJ1-1 | NA | TRBV20-1 | CSASRQENTEAFF | TGCAGTGCTAGTCGGCAGGAGAACACTGAAGCTTTCTTT
NA | TRBJ2-1 | TRBD2 | TRBV2 | CASSDGTSGYNEQFF | TGTGCCAGCAGTGACGGGACTAGCGGATACAATGAGCAGTTCTTC
NA | TRBJ1-6 | NA | TRBV19 | CASSMGVSYNSPLHF | TGTGCCAGTAGTATGGGAGTCTCCTATAATTCACCCCTCCACTTT
NA | TRBJ1-2 | NA | TRBV7-9 | CASSIGTRANYGYTF | TGTGCCAGCAGCATCGGGACGCGGGCTAACTATGGCTACACCTTC
few | TRBJ2-1 | TRBD1 | TRBV18 | CASSPQGQGAYNEQFF | TGTGCCAGCTCACCCCAGGGACAGGGAGCGTACAATGAGCAGTTCTTC
NA | TRBJ2-1 | NA | TRBV5-4 | CASSIDSYNEQFF | TGTGCCAGCAGCATTGACTCCTACAATGAGCAGTTCTTC
NA | TRBJ1-1 | NA | TRBV10-3 | CAISPQGRYTEAFF | TGTGCCATCAGTCCCCAGGGCAGGTACACTGAAGCTTTCTTT
NA | TRBJ2-3 | TRBD1 | TRBV9 | CASSAEGAASYTQYF | TGTGCCAGCAGCGCTGAGGGGGCCGCTAGTTATACGCAGTATTTT
NA | TRBJ2-7 | TRBD2 | TRBV18 | CASSLHWGGSYEQYF | TGTGCCAGCTCACTTCATTGGGGGGGGAGCTACGAGCAGTACTTC
NA | TRBJ2-7 | NA | TRBV18 | CASSTTAYEQYF | TGTGCCAGCTCAACGACAGCCTACGAGCAGTACTTC
NA | TRBJ2-5 | NA | TRBV30 | CAWSVGGRGETQYF | TGTGCCTGGAGTGTAGGGGGGCGAGGGGAGACCCAGTACTTC
NA | TRBJ1-1 | NA | TRBV6-5 | CASSYEGEPAFF | TGTGCCAGCAGTTACGAGGGTGAACCGGCTTTCTTT
NA | TRBJ1-2 | NA | TRBV6-2/TRBV6-3 | CASSFLPAYGYTF | TGTGCCAGCAGTTTTCTTCCCGCCTATGGCTACACCTTC
NA | TRBJ1-2 | NA | TRBV6-5 | CASSPPDSLGYGYTF | TGTGCCAGCAGTCCCCCAGACAGCCTTGGGTATGGCTACACCTTC
NA | TRBJ1-1 | NA | TRBV15 | CATSREEGGAFF | TGTGCCACCAGCAGAGAAGAGGGTGGAGCTTTCTTT
NA | TRBJ2-5 | NA | TRBV7-2 | CASSLVLAKETQYF | TGTGCCAGCAGCTTAGTCCTCGCAAAAGAGACCCAGTACTTC
NA | TRBJ2-1 | NA | TRBV6-2/TRBV6-3 | CASSWRWGVRNEQFF | TGTGCCAGCAGTTGGAGATGGGGGGTTCGAAATGAGCAGTTCTTC
NA | TRBJ1-4 | TRBD1 | TRBV18 | CASSPPGQRNEKLFF | TGTGCCAGCTCACCACCGGGACAGCGAAATGAAAAACTGTTTTTT
NA | TRBJ2-3 | NA | TRBV6-5 | CASSPMNNADTQYF | TGTGCCAGCAGTCCCATGAATAATGCAGATACGCAGTATTTT
NA | TRBJ2-3 | NA | TRBV7-9 | CAIQSEGGRDTQYF | TGTGCCATCCAGAGCGAGGGGGGGAGAGATACGCAGTATTTT